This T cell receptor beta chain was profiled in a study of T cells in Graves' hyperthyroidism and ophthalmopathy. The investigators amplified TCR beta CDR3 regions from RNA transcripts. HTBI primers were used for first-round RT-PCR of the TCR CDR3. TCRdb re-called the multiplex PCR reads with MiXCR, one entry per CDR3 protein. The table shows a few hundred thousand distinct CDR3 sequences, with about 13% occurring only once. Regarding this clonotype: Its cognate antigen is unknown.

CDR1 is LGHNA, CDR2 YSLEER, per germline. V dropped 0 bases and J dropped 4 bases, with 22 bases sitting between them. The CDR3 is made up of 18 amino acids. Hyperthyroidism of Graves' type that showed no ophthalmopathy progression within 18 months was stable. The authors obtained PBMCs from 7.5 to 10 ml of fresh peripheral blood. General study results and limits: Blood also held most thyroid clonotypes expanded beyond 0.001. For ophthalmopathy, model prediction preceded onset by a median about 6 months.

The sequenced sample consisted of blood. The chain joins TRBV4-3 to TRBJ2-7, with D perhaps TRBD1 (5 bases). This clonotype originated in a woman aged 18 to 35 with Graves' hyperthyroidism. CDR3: CASSQDGTARGSSYEQYF. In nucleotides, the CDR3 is TGCGCCAGCAGCCAAGATGGAACCGCAAGGGGATCCTCTTACGAGCAGTACTTC.